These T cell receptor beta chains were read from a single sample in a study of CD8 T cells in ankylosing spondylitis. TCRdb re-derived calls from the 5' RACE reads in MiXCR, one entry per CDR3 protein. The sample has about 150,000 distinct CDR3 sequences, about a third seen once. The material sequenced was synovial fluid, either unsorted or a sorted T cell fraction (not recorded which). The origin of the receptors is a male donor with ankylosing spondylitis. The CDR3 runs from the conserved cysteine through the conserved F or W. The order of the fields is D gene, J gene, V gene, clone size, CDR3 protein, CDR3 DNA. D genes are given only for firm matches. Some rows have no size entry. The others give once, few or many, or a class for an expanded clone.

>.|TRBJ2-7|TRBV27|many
CASSLSLRGSYEQYF
TGTGCCAGCAGTTTATCGCTGAGGGGCTCCTACGAGCAGTACTTC
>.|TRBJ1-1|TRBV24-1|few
CATSDSRKGTHTEAFF
TGTGCCACCAGTGATTCCAGAAAAGGGACCCACACTGAAGCTTTCTTT
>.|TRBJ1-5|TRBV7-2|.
CASSPGWGNQPQHF
TGTGCCAGCAGCCCAGGCTGGGGAAATCAGCCCCAGCATTTT
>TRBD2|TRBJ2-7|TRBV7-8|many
CASSFGVSGSSYEQYF
TGTGCCAGCAGCTTTGGGGTCAGCGGGAGCTCCTACGAGCAGTACTTC
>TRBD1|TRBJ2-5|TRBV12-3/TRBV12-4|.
CASSLALGSSGQGETQYF
TGTGCCAGCAGTTTAGCGCTAGGGTCGTCGGGACAGGGCGAGACCCAGTACTTC
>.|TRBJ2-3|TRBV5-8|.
CASSRGLAPDTQYF
TGTGCCAGCAGCCGGGGATTAGCCCCAGATACGCAGTATTTT
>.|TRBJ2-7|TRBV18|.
CASSPAWGVEQYF
TGTGCCAGCTCACCAGCCTGGGGGGTCGAGCAGTACTTC
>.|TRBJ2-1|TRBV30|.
CAWKKGWIGDNEQFF
TGTGCCTGGAAAAAGGGCTGGATTGGCGACAATGAGCAGTTCTTC
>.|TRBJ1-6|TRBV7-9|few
CASSLASANGSPLHF
TGTGCCAGCAGCTTAGCGTCCGCGAATGGTTCACCCCTCCACTTT
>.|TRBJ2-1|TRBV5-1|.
CASSLLVQGSNEQFF
TGCGCCAGCAGCTTGTTGGTCCAGGGGAGCAATGAGCAGTTCTTC
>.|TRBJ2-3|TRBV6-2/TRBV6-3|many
CASKGGGTDTQYF
TGTGCCAGCAAAGGAGGGGGCACAGATACGCAGTATTTT
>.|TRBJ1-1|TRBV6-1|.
CASTLQGYTEAFF
TGTGCCAGCACCCTGCAGGGCTACACTGAAGCTTTCTTT
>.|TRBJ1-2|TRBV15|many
CATSEGAGTLYGYTF
TGTGCCACCAGCGAAGGGGCAGGGACCTTGTATGGCTACACCTTC
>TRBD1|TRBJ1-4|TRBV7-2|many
CASSLGTGQIFF
TGTGCCAGCAGCCTTGGGACAGGGCAGATTTTTTTT
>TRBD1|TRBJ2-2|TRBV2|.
CASAFDRANTGELFF
TGTGCCAGCGCTTTTGACAGGGCGAACACCGGGGAGCTGTTTTTT
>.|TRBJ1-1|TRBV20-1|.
CSATLMGGMNTEAFF
TGCAGTGCTACCCTTATGGGAGGGATGAACACTGAAGCTTTCTTT
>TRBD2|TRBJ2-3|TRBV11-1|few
CASSTQKGLAAAQHTQYF
TGTGCCAGCAGCACCCAGAAAGGGCTAGCGGCGGCACAGCATACGCAGTATTTT
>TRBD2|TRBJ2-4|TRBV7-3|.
CASSPRMGLAGEGVKNIQYF
TGTGCCAGCAGCCCCAGAATGGGACTAGCGGGAGAGGGAGTCAAAAACATTCAGTACTTC
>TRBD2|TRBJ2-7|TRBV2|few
CASTDGTSGSIYEQYF
TGTGCCAGCACCGACGGGACTAGCGGGAGTATTTACGAGCAGTACTTC
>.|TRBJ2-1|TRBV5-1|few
CASSLFQGFYNEQFF
TGCGCCAGCAGCTTGTTCCAGGGTTTCTACAATGAGCAGTTCTTC
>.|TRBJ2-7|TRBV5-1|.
CASSKGPNPYEQYF
TGCGCCAGCAGCAAAGGACCGAACCCCTACGAGCAGTACTTC
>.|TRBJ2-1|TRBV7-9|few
CATWPMNYNEQFF
TGTGCCACCTGGCCAATGAATTACAATGAGCAGTTCTTC
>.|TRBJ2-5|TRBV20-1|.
CSAREFTGWGTQYF
TGCAGTGCTAGAGAATTTACAGGTTGGGGGACCCAGTACTTC
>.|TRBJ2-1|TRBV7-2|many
CASSLSLVSDEQFF
TGTGCCAGCAGCTTATCTCTAGTTTCCGATGAGCAGTTCTTC
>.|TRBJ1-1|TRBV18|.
CASSPPWGNTEAFF
TGTGCCAGCTCACCACCGTGGGGGAACACTGAAGCTTTCTTT
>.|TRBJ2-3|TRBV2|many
CASTLRGSPGADTQYF
TGTGCCAGCACCCTCAGGGGGAGTCCGGGGGCAGATACGCAGTATTTT
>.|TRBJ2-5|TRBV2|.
CASSGNRQETQYF
TGTGCCAGCAGTGGTAACAGGCAAGAGACCCAGTACTTC
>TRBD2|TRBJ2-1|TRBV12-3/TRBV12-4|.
CASSLASGYNEQFF
TGTGCCAGCAGTTTAGCTAGCGGGTACAATGAGCAGTTCTTC
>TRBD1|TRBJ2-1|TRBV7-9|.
CASSRTGGDNEQFF
TGTGCCAGCAGCCGGACAGGGGGTGACAATGAGCAGTTCTTC
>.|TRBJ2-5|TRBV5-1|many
CASSLAETQYF
TGCGCCAGCAGCTTGGCAGAGACCCAGTACTTC
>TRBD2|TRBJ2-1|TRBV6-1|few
CASIPGLAVYNEQFF
TGTGCCAGCATTCCGGGACTAGCGGTCTACAATGAGCAGTTCTTC
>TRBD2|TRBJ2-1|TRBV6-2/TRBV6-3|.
CASTVAGEQFF
TGTGCCAGCACCGTAGCGGGAGAGCAGTTCTTC
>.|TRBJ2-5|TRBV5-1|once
CASSEARGGETQYF
TGCGCCAGCAGCGAGGCCCGGGGTGGAGAGACCCAGTACTTC
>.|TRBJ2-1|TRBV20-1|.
CSVVLTSYNEQFF
TGCAGTGTCGTCCTGACCTCCTACAATGAGCAGTTCTTC
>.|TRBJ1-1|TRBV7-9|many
CASSLAHGGVAEAFF
TGTGCCAGCAGCTTAGCCCACGGAGGGGTTGCTGAAGCTTTCTTT
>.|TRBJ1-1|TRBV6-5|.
CASSFGAMNTEAFF
TGTGCCAGCAGTTTCGGGGCGATGAACACTGAAGCTTTCTTT
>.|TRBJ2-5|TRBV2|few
CASSGGGSNQETQYF
TGTGCCAGCAGTGGGGGTGGGTCAAACCAAGAGACCCAGTACTTC
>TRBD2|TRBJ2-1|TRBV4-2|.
CASSLGLAGGPGNEQFF
TGTGCCAGCAGCCTGGGACTAGCGGGAGGGCCAGGGAATGAGCAGTTCTTC
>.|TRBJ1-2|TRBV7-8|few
CASSLEEVNYGYTF
TGTGCCAGCAGCTTAGAAGAGGTGAACTATGGCTACACCTTC
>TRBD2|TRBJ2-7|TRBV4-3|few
CASSREAGGSSYEQYF
TGCGCCAGCAGCCGAGAAGCGGGAGGGAGCTCCTACGAGCAGTACTTC
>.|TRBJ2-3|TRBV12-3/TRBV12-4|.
CASTLSSWGDTQYF
TGTGCCAGCACCCTAAGCAGCTGGGGCGATACGCAGTATTTT
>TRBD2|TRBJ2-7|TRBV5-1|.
CASSLERGLGYEQYF
TGCGCCAGCAGCTTGGAGCGGGGGCTGGGCTACGAGCAGTACTTC
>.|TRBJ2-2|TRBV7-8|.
CSTQQALYTGELFF
TGTTCAACCCAACAAGCGTTGTACACCGGGGAGCTGTTTTTT
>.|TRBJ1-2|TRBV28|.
CASSRERTVNYGYTF
TGTGCCAGCAGCCGAGAACGGACGGTTAACTATGGCTACACCTTC
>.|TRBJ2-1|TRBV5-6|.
CASSLVVISSYNEQFF
TGTGCCAGCAGCTTGGTTGTTATTAGCTCCTACAATGAGCAGTTCTTC
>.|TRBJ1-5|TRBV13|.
CASSLGYGGPANQPQHF
TGTGCCAGCAGCTTAGGCTACGGTGGGCCGGCCAATCAGCCCCAGCATTTT
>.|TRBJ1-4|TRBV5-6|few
CASSPLFGNEKLFF
TGTGCCAGCAGTCCTCTCTTCGGTAATGAAAAACTGTTTTTT
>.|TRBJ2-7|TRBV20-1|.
CSARETSTGQYF
TGCAGTGCTAGAGAAACTAGTACCGGGCAGTACTTC
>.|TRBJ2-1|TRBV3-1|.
CASSLTGRRGSNEQFF
TGTGCCAGCAGCCTCACGGGAAGGAGGGGGTCCAATGAGCAGTTCTTC
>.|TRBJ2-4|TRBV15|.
CATSRERNIQYF
TGTGCCACCAGCAGGGAGCGGAACATTCAGTACTTC
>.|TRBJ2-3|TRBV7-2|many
CASSSYTDTQYF
TGTGCCAGCAGCTCATACACAGATACGCAGTATTTT
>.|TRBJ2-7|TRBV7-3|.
CASSPPNSYEQYF
TGTGCCAGCAGCCCCCCGAATTCCTACGAGCAGTACTTC
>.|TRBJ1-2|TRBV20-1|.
CSARDQEGNYGYTF
TGCAGTGCTAGAGATCAAGAGGGGAACTATGGCTACACCTTC